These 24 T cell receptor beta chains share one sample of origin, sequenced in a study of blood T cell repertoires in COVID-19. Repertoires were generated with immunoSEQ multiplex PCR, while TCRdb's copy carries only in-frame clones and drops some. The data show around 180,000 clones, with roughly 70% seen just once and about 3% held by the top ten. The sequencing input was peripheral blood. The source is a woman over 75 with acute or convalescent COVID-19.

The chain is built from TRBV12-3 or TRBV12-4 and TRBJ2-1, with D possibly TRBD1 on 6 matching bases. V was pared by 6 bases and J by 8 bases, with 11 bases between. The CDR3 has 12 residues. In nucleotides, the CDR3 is TGTGCCAGCAGAGGAAACAGGGATGAGCAGTTCTTC. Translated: CASRGNRDEQFF.

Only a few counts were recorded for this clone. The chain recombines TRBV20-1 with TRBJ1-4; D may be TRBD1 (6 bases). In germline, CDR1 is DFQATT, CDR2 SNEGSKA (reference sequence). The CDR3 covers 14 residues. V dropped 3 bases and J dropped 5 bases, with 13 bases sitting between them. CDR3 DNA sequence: TGCAGTGCTAGTAGCGCAGGGGTGAATGAAAAACTGTTTTTT. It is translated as CSASSAGVNEKLFF.

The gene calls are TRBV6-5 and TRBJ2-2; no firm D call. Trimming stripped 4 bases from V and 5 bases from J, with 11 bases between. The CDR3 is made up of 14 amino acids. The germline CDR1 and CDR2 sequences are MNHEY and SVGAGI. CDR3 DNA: TGTGCCAGCAGTTCTCAAACCGGGACCGGGGAGCTGTTTTTT. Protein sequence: CASSSQTGTGELFF.

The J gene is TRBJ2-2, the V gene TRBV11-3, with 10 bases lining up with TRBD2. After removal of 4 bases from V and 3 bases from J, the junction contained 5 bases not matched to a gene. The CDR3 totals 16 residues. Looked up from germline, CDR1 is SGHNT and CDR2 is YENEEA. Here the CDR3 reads CASSSSGGRDTGELFF. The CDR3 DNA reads TGTGCCAGCAGCTCTAGCGGGGGAAGGGACACCGGGGAGCTGTTTTTT. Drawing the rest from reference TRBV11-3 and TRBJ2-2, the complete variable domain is EAGVVQSPRYKIIEKKQPVAFWCNPISGHNTLYWYLQNLGQGPELLIRYENEEAVDDSQLPKDRFSAERLKGVDSTLKIQPAELGDSAVYLCASSSSGGRDTGELFFGEGSRLTVL.

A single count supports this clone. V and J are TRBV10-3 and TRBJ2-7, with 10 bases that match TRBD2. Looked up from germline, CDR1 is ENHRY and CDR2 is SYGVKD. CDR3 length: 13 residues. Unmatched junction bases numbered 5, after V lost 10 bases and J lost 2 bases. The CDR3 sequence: CATQSGRAYEQYF. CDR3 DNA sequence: TGTGCCACCCAAAGCGGGAGGGCCTACGAGCAGTACTTC.

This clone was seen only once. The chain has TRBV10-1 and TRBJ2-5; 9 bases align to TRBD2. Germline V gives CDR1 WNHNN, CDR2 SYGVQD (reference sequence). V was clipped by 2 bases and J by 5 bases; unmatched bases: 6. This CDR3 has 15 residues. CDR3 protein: CASSETAGGLETQYF. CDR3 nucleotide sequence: TGCGCCAGCAGTGAGACAGCGGGAGGATTGGAGACCCAGTACTTC.

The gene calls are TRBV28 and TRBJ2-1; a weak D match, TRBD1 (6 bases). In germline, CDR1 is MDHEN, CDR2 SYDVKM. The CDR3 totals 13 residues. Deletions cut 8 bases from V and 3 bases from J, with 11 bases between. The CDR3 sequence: CASRDTVYNEQFF. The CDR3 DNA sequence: TGTGCCAGCCGGGACACAGTCTACAATGAGCAGTTCTTC.

CDR3 DNA: TGTGCCAGCAGTTACGGGACTAGCGGGCCTTACGAGCAGTACTTC. This gives the protein CASSYGTSGPYEQYF. The V call is TRBV6-6, the J call TRBJ2-7; 12 bases match TRBD2. V shed 2 bases, J shed 4 bases, and the junction held 3 bases outside the gene matches. This CDR3 is built from 15 residues. Germline loops: CDR1 MNHNY, CDR2 SVGAGI (reference sequence).

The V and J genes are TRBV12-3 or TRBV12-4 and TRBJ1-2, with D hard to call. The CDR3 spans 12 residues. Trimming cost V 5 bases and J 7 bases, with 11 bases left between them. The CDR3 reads CASSLQDGGYTF. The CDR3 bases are TGTGCCAGCAGTCTGCAGGATGGTGGCTACACCTTC.

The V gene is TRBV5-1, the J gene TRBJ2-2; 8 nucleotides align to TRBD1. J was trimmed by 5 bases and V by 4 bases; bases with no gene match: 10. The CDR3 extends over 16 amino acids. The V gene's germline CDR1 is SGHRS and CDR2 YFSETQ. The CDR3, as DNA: TGCGCCAGCAGCCCGGGACAGGACGCAGGGACCGGGGAGCTGTTTTTT. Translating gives CASSPGQDAGTGELFF.

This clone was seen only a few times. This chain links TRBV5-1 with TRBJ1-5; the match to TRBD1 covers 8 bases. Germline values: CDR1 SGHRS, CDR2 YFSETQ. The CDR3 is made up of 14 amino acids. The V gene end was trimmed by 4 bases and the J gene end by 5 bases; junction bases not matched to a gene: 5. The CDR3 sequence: CASSNGQGDQPQHF. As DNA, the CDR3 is TGCGCCAGCAGCAACGGACAGGGTGATCAGCCCCAGCATTTT.

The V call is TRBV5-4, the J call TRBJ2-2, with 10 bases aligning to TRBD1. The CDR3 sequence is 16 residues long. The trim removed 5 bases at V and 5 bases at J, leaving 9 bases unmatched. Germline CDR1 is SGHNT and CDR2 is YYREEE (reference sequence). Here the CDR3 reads CASSEFRTGGTGELFF. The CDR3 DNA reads TGTGCCAGCAGTGAATTCAGGACAGGGGGTACCGGGGAGCTGTTTTTT.

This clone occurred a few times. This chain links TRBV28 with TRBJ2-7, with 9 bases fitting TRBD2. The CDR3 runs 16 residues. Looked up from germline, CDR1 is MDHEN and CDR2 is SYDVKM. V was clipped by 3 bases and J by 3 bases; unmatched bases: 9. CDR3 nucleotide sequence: TGTGCCAGCAGTTTTCCAGGTAGCGGGAGAAACTACGAGCAGTACTTC. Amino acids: CASSFPGSGRNYEQYF.

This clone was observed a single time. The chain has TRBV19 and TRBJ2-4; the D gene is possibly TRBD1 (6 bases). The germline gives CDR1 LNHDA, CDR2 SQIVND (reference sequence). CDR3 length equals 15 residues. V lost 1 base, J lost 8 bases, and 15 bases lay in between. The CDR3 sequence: CASSIVSGAGYIQYF. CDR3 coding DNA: TGTGCCAGTAGTATAGTCTCAGGGGCAGGATACATTCAGTACTTC.

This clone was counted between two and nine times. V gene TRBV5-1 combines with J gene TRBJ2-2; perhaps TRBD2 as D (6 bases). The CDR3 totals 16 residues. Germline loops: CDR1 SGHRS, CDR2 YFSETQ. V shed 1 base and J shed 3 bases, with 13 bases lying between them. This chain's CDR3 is CASSLNGGPDTGELFF. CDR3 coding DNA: TGCGCCAGCAGCTTGAACGGGGGACCGGACACCGGGGAGCTGTTTTTT. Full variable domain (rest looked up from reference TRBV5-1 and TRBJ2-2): KAGVTQTPRYLIKTRGQQVTLSCSPISGHRSVSWYQQTPGQGLQFLFEYFSETQRNKGNFPGRFSGRQFSNSRSEMNVSTLELGDSALYLCASSLNGGPDTGELFFGEGSRLTVL.

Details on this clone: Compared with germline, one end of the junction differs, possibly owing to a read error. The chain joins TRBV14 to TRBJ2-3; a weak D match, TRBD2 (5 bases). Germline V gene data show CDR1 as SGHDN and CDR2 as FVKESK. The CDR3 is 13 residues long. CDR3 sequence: CASSQDTGTVYHF. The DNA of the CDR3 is TGTGCCAGCAGCCAAGATACGGGAACGGTGTACCATTTT. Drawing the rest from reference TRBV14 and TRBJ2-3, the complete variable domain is EAGVTQFPSHSVIEKGQTVTLRCDPISGHDNLYWYRRVMGKEIKFLLHFVKESKQDESGMPNNRFLAERTGGTYSTLKVQPAELEDSGVYFCASSQDTGTVYHFGPGTRLTVL.

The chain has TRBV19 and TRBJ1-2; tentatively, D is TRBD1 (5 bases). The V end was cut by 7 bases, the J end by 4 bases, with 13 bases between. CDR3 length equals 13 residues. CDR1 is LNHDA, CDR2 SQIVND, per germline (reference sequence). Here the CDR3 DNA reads TGTGCCAGTAAAAGGGGCGATCTCTATGGCTACACCTTC. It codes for CASKRGDLYGYTF.

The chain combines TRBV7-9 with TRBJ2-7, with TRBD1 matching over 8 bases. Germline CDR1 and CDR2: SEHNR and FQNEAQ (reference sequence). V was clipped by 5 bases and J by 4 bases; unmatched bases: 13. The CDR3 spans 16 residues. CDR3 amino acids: CASSPRFGQGVYEQYF. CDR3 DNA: TGTGCCAGCAGCCCGCGCTTCGGACAGGGTGTGTACGAGCAGTACTTC.

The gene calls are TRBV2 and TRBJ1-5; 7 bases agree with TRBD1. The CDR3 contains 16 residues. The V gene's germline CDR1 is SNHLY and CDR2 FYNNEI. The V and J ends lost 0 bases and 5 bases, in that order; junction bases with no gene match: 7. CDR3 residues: CASSEALPGQHQPQHF. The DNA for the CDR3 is TGTGCCAGCAGTGAAGCGCTTCCGGGACAGCATCAGCCCCAGCATTTT.

CDR3 in DNA: TGTGCCACTCGACAGGGGGTCCAAGAGACCCAGTACTTC. Protein sequence: CATRQGVQETQYF. The J gene is TRBJ2-5, the V gene TRBV10-3; 9 bases are a match to TRBD1. The CDR3 totals 13 residues. Germline V gene sequence: CDR1 ENHRY, CDR2 SYGVKD. The V gene end was trimmed by 10 bases and the J gene end by 1 base; junction bases not matched to a gene: 4.

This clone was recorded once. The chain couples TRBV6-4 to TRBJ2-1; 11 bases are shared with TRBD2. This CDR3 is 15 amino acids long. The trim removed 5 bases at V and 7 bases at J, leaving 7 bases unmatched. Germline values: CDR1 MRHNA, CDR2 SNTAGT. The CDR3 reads CASSSLGTSGNEQFF. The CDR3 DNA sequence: TGTGCCAGCAGTTCACTTGGGACTAGCGGAAATGAGCAGTTCTTC.

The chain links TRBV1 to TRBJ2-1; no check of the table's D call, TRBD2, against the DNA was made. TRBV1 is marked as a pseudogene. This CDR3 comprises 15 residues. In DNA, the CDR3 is TGCACCAGCAGCCGCCTGGGCGGGCAAAACAATGAGCAGTTCTTC. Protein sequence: CTSSRLGGQNNEQFF.

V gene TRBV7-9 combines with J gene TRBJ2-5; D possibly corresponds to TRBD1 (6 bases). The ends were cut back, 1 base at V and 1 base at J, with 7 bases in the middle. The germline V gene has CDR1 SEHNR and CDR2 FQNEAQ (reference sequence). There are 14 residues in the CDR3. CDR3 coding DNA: TGTGCCAGCAGCTTAGTACAGGGCCAAGAGACCCAGTACTTC. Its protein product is CASSLVQGQETQYF.

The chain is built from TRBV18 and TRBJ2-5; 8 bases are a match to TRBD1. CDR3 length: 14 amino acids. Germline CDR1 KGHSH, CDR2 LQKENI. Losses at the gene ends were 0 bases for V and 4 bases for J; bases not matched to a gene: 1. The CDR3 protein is CASSPPDRGETQYF. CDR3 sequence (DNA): TGTGCCAGCTCACCACCTGACAGGGGAGAGACCCAGTACTTC.